The following is a T cell receptor beta chain sequence with its context. Its antigen is as yet unknown. The CDR3 consists of 14 residues. Germline CDR1 is ENHRY and CDR2 is SYGVKD. Unmatched junction bases numbered 5, after V lost 8 bases and J lost 2 bases. This specimen belongs to a study of OX40 agonist ivuxolimab in advanced cancers. Only in-frame clones appear in the TCRdb table, and some are missing; sequencing was by immunoSEQ multiplex PCR. The sample holds around 16,000 clones, over 75% seen once. Study conclusions and caveats: Both blood CD4+ and CD8+ T cells showed clonal growth by week 6 at 0.1 to 3.0 mg/kg.

The sequence was collected from an adult with an advanced solid tumor such as melanoma, head and neck, liver or kidney cancer. Sequenced material: CD4+ or CD8+ T cells sorted from blood, taken in a trial of the OX40 agonist ivuxolimab. The chain employs TRBV10-3 and TRBJ1-1, with TRBD1 matching over 10 bases. The CDR3 DNA sequence: TGTGCCATCGGACGGGACAGGGGTAACACTGAAGCTTTCTTT. Protein product: CAIGRDRGNTEAFF.